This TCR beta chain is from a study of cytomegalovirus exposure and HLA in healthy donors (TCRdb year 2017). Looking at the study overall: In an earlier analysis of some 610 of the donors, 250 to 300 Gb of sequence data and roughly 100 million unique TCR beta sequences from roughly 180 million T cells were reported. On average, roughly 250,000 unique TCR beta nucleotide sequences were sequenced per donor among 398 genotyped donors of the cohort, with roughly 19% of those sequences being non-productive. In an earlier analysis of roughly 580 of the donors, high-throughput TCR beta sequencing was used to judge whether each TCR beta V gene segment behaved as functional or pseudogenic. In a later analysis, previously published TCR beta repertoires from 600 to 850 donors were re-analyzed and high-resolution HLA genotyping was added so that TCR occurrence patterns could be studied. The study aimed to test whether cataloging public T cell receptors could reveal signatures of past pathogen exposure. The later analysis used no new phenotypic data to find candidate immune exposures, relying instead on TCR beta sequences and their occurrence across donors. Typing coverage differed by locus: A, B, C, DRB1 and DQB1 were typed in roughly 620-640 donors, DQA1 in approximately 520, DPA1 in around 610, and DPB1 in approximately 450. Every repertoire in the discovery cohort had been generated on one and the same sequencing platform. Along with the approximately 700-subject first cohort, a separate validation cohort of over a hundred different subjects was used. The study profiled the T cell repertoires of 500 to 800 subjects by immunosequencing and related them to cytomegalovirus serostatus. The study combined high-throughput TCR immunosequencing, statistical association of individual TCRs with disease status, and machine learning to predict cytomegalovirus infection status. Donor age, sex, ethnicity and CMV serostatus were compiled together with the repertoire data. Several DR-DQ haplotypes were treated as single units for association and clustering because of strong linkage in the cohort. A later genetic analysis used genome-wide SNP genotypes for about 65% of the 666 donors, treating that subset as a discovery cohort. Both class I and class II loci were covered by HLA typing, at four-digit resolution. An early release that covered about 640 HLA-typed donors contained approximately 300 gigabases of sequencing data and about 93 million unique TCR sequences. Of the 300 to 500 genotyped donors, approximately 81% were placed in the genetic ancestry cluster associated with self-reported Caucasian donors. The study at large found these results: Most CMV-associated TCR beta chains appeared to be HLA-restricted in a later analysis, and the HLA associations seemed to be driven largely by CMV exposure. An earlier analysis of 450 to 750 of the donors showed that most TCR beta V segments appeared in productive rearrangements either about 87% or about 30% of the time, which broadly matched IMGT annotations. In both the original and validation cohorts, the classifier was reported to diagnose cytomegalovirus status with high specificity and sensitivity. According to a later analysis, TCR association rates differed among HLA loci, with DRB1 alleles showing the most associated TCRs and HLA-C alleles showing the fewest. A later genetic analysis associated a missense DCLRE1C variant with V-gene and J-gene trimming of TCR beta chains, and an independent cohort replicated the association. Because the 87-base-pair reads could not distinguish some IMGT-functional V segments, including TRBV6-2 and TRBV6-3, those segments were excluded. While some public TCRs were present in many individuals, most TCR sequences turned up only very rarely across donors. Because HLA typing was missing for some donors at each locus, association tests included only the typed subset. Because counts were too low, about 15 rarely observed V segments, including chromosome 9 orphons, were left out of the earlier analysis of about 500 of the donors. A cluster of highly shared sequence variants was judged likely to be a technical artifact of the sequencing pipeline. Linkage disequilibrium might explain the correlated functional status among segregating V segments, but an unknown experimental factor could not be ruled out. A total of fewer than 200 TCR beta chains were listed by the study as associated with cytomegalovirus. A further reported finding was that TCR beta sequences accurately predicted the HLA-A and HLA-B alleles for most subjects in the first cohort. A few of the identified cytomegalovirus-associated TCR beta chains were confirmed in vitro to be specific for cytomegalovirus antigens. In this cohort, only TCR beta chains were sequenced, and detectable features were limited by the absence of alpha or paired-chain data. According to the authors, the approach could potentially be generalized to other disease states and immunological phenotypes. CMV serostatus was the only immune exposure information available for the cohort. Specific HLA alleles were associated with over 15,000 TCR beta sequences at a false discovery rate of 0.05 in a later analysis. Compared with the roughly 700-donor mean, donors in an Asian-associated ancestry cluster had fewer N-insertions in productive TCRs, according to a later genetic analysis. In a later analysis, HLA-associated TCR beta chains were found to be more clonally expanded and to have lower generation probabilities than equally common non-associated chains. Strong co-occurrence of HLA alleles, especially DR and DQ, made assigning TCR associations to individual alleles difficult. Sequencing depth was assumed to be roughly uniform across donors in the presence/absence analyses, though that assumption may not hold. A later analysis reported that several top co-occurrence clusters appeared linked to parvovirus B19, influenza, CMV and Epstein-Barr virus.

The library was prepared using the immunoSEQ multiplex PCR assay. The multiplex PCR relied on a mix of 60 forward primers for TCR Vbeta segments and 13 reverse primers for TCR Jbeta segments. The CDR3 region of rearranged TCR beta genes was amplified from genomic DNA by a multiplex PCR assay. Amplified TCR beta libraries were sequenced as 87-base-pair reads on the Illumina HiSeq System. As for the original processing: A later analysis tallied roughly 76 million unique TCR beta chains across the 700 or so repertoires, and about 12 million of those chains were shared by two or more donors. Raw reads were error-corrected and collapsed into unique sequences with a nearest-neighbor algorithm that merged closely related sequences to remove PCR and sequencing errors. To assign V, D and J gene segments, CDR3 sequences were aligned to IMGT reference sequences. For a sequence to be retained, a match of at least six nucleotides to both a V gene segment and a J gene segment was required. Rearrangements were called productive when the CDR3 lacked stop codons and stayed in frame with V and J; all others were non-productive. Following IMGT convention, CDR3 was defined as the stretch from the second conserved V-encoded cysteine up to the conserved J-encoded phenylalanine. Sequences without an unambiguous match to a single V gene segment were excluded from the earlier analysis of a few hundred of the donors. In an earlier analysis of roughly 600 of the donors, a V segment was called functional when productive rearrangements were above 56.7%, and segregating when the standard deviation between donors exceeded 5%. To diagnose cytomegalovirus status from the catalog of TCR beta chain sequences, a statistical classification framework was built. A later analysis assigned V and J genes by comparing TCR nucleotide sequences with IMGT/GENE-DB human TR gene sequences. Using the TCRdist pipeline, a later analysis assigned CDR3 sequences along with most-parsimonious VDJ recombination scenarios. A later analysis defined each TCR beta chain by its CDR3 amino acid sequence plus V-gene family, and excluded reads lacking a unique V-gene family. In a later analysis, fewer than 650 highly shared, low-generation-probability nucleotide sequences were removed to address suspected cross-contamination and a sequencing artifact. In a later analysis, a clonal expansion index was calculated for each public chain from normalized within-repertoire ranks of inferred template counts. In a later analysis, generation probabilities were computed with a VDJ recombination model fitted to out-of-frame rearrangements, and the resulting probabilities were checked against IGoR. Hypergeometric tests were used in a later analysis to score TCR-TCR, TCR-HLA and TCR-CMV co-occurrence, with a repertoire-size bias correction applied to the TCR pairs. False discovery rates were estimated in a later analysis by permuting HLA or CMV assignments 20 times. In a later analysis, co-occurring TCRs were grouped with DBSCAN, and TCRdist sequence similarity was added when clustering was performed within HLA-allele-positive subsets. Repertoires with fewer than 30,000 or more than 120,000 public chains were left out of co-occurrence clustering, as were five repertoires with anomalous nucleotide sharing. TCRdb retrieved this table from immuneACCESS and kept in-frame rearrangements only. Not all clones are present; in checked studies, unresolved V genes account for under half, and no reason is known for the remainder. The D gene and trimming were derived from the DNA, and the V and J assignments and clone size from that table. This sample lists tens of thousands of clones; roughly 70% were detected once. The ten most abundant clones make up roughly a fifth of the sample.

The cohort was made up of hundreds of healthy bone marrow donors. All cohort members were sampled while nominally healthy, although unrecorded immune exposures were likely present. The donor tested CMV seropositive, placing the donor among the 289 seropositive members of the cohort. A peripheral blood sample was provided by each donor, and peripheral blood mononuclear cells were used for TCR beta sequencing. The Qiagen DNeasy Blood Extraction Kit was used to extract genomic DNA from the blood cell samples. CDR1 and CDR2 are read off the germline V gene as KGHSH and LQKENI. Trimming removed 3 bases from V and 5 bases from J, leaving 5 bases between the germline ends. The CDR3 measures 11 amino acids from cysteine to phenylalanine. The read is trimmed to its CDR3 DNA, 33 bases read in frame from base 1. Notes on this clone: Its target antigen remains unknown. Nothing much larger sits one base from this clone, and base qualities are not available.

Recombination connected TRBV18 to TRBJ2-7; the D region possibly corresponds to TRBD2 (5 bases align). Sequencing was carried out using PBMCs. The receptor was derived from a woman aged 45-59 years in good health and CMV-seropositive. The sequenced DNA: TGTGCCAGCTCACCCGGGGACGAGCAGTACTTC. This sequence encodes CASSPGDEQYF.